The 27 T cell receptor beta chains reported below all come from one sample, sequenced in a study of T cells in Graves' hyperthyroidism and ophthalmopathy. What was amplified from RNA transcripts were TCR beta CDR3 regions. RT-PCR in the first round (using the HTBI primer set) targeted the TCR CDR3. Via MiXCR, TCRdb re-called the multiplex PCR reads, giving one row per CDR3 protein. Among around 340,000 distinct CDR3 sequences listed, 14% were seen once. The specimen was blood. Every receptor here comes from a woman in her 30s with Graves' hyperthyroidism.

This clonotype showed up many times. V and J are TRBV20-1 and TRBJ2-7; maybe TRBD1 (6 bases). CDR1 is DFQATT, CDR2 SNEGSKA, per germline (reference sequence). Trimming left V 3 bases short and J 3 bases short, with 9 bases between. This CDR3 is built from 12 residues. CDR3 residues: CSARGHNYEQYF. CDR3 DNA sequence: TGCAGTGCTAGGGGACATAACTACGAGCAGTACTTC.

The chain is built from TRBV11-2 and TRBJ2-5; 9 nucleotides match TRBD1. This CDR3 spans 15 amino acids. CDR1 and CDR2 (germline): SGHAT, FQNNGV. Trimming removed 3 bases from V and 5 bases from J; junction bases left unmatched: 7. The CDR3 here is CASSFGTGSFETQYF. CDR3 coding DNA: TGTGCCAGCAGCTTTGGGACAGGGTCTTTTGAGACCCAGTACTTC. Full variable domain (remainder filled in from reference TRBV11-2 and TRBJ2-5): EAGVAQSPRYKIIEKRQSVAFWCNPISGHATLYWYQQILGQGPKLLIQFQNNGVVDDSQLPKDRFSAERLKGVDSTLKIQPAKLEDSAVYLCASSFGTGSFETQYFGPGTRLLVL.

This rearrangement joins TRBV12-5 to TRBJ2-2; 9 nucleotides match TRBD1. The germline V gene encodes CDR1 LGHNT and CDR2 FRNRAP. Germline trimming cut 6 bases from V and 5 bases from J; bases unmatched to any gene: 7. This CDR3 contains 15 residues. CDR3 loop: CASGPGQGRTGELFF. The CDR3 DNA sequence: TGTGCTAGTGGGCCGGGACAGGGACGGACCGGGGAGCTGTTTTTT.

The rearrangement links TRBV18 to TRBJ1-2, with D maybe TRBD1 (6 bases). Germline CDR1 is KGHSH and CDR2 is LQKENI. V gave up 4 bases and J gave up 6 bases, with 15 bases separating them. The CDR3 has 14 residues. CDR3 region: CASSLGQTLNGYTF. The CDR3 coding sequence is TGTGCCAGCTCACTTGGACAGACTTTAAATGGCTACACCTTC. The complete variable domain, with remaining parts taken from reference TRBV18 and TRBJ1-2, reads NAGVMQNPRHLVRRRGQEARLRCSPMKGHSHVYWYRQLPEEGLKFMVYLQKENIIDESGMPKERFSAEFPKEGPSILRIQQVVRGDSAAYFCASSLGQTLNGYTFGSGTRLTVV.

This clonotype was observed a handful of times. The chain recombines TRBV10-1 with TRBJ1-1; D unclear. Trimming left V 2 bases short and J 1 base short, with 14 bases between. CDR1 WNHNN and CDR2 SYGVQD come from the germline V gene (reference sequence). The CDR3 runs 16 residues. The CDR3 nucleotides read TGCGCCAGCAGTGAGCCCTTTTCCGACCCGAACACTGAAGCTTTCTTT. Its protein product is CASSEPFSDPNTEAFF.

This clonotype was detected ten times or more. The chain has TRBV30 and TRBJ1-1; possibly TRBD1 for D (5 bases). V lost 5 bases and J lost 1, with 11 bases in between. Per germline, CDR1 GTSNPN and CDR2 SVGIG (reference sequence). The CDR3 has 13 amino acids. CDR3 nucleotide sequence: TGTGCCTGGGCCGGGACTTCGAACACTGAAGCTTTCTTT. Protein: CAWAGTSNTEAFF.

This sequence joins TRBV4-3 and TRBJ2-2; the D is unclear. Trimming took off 3 bases at V and 11 bases at J, with 13 bases between the two ends. Germline V gene lookup returns CDR1 LGHNA and CDR2 YSLEER. This CDR3 comprises 13 residues. The CDR3 is CASSHFRREELFF. CDR3 DNA sequence: TGCGCCAGCAGCCACTTCCGGCGAGAAGAGCTGTTTTTT.

Concerning this clonotype: A single base separates this from a much larger clone, so it may be a read error. The chain recombines TRBV3-1 with TRBJ2-1, with 9 bases identical to TRBD2. J lost 2 bases, V lost 2 bases, and 1 base had no gene match. CDR1 and CDR2 (germline): LGHDT, YNNKEL (reference sequence). The length of the CDR3 is 15 residues. The CDR3 DNA reads TGTGCCAGCAGCCAACTAGCGGGGCCCTACAATGAGCAGTTCTTC. Translated: CASSQLAGPYNEQFF.

This clonotype has ten or more counts. The chain links TRBV28 to TRBJ2-5; 11 bases match TRBD2. The germline CDR1 and CDR2 sequences are MDHEN and SYDVKM. The CDR3 spans 15 residues. Trimming cost V 5 bases and J 5 bases; bases outside gene matches: 7. This chain's CDR3 is CASSIAGGPRETQYF. CDR3 sequence (DNA): TGTGCCAGCAGTATAGCGGGAGGGCCTAGGGAGACCCAGTACTTC.

CDR3 loop: CASSHPESREQYF. CDR3 DNA sequence: TGTGCCAGCAGCCACCCCGAGTCTCGGGAGCAGTACTTC. The J gene is TRBJ2-7, the V gene TRBV4-2; D uncertain. Trimming stripped 3 bases from V and 7 bases from J, with 13 bases between. The CDR3 totals 13 residues. CDR1 and CDR2 (germline): LGHNA, YNFKEQ.

This clonotype was found a few times. V and J are TRBV10-1 and TRBJ2-7; possibly TRBD1 or TRBD2 for D (6 bases each). Germline assignment: CDR1 WNHNN and CDR2 SYGVQD (reference sequence). The V and J ends lost 5 bases and 6 bases respectively, with 23 bases between them. The CDR3 contains 16 residues. As DNA, the CDR3 is TGCGCCAGCAGTCGTGAGACGGGGGCCGGCGGGGTCGAGCAGTACTTC. Protein sequence: CASSRETGAGGVEQYF.

The chain links TRBV7-9 to TRBJ1-2, with D perhaps TRBD1 (5 bases). The CDR3 has 14 residues. Per the germline V gene, CDR1 is SEHNR and CDR2 is FQNEAQ (reference sequence). V was cut by 3 bases and J by 3 bases, with 11 bases left in between. For the CDR3, the DNA is TGTGCCAGCAGCTTGAAAATGGGGGACTATGGCTACACCTTC. It yields the protein CASSLKMGDYGYTF.

This clonotype was detected ten times or more. The chain couples TRBV12-3 or TRBV12-4 to TRBJ2-2; D remains ambiguous. The CDR3 is 12 amino acids. V was clipped by 7 bases and J by 3 bases, with 6 bases between them. The CDR3 protein is CASTPYTGELFF. The CDR3 DNA reads TGTGCCAGCACCCCCTACACCGGGGAGCTGTTTTTT.

The gene calls are TRBV27 and TRBJ2-6, with a possible D match to TRBD2 (6 bases). The CDR3 spans 20 residues. V lost 4 bases and J lost 0, with 22 bases in between. From germline, CDR1 is MNHEY and CDR2 SMNVEV (reference sequence). CDR3 sequence: CASSSLRGGNVISGANVLTF. The CDR3 coding sequence is TGTGCCAGCAGTTCCCTCCGGGGAGGTAACGTTATCTCTGGGGCCAACGTCCTGACTTTC.

This rearrangement joins TRBV20-1 to TRBJ2-3; possible D gene TRBD1, 6 bases. The CDR3 has 16 amino acids. The germline CDR1 and CDR2 sequences are DFQATT and SNEGSKA (reference sequence). The V end was cut by 5 bases, the J end by 2 bases, with 20 bases between. The CDR3 is CSAPQGVTGPTDTQYF. In nucleotides, the CDR3 is TGCAGTGCTCCCCAAGGGGTGACAGGACCCACAGATACGCAGTATTTT.

The table lists this clonotype with many counts. The rearrangement uses TRBV2 and TRBJ2-7; D may be TRBD1 or TRBD2 (6 bases each). In germline, CDR1 is SNHLY, CDR2 FYNNEI. V was trimmed by 3 bases and J by 2 bases, leaving 14 bases between them. The CDR3 is made up of 15 amino acids. The CDR3 loop is CASSDRRDKAYEQYF. DNA for the CDR3: TGTGCCAGCAGTGATCGGCGGGACAAAGCCTACGAGCAGTACTTC.

Worth noting for this clonotype: A much larger clone sits a single nucleotide away, making a read error possible. CDR3 sequence: CAIRDLLAGVGEQYF. The CDR3 nucleotides are TGTGCCATCAGGGACCTACTAGCGGGAGTGGGGGAGCAGTACTTC. The rearrangement uses TRBV10-3 and TRBJ2-7, with 11 bases identical to TRBD2. With V trimmed by 6 bases and J by 7 bases, 11 bases remained unmatched. The V gene's germline CDR1 is ENHRY and CDR2 SYGVKD. CDR3 length: 15 amino acids.

This clonotype occurred many times. V usage is TRBV28 and J usage is TRBJ2-3; D call uncertain. Looked up from germline, CDR1 is MDHEN and CDR2 is SYDVKM. V shed 7 bases and J shed 0 bases, with 11 bases lying between them. This CDR3 is built from 14 residues. CDR3 sequence: CASTKGYSTDTQYF. The CDR3 DNA sequence: TGTGCCAGCACGAAGGGCTACAGCACAGATACGCAGTATTTT. Drawing the rest from reference TRBV28 and TRBJ2-3, the complete variable domain is DVKVTQSSRYLVKRTGEKVFLECVQDMDHENMFWYRQDPGLGLRLIYFSYDVKMKEKGDIPEGYSVSREKKERFSLILESASTNQTSMYLCASTKGYSTDTQYFGPGTRLTVL.

The chain uses TRBV9 and TRBJ2-7, with TRBD1 matching over 8 bases. Per germline, CDR1 SGDLS and CDR2 YYNGEE. The V and J ends lost 2 bases and 6 bases, in that order; junction bases with no gene match: 4. The CDR3 contains 13 residues. The CDR3 region is CASSVGTGSEQYF. The CDR3 bases are TGTGCCAGCAGCGTGGGGACAGGTAGCGAGCAGTACTTC.

The gene calls are TRBV18 and TRBJ2-3; perhaps TRBD2 as D (6 bases). The CDR3 consists of 16 residues. The germline CDR1 and CDR2 sequences are KGHSH and LQKENI. V was trimmed by 4 bases and J by 2 bases, leaving 16 bases between them. In DNA form, the CDR3 reads TGTGCCAGCTCACTGACTAGTGCCGGAGTCACAGATACGCAGTATTTT. Its translation is CASSLTSAGVTDTQYF.

This clonotype occurred a few times. The V call is TRBV7-8, the J call TRBJ1-5, with 7 nucleotides matching TRBD1. The CDR3 consists of 15 residues. V lost 6 bases and J lost 2; bases outside the gene matches: 7. Germline V CDR1 and CDR2: SGHVS, FQNEAQ. The CDR3 region is CASSSDRFGNQPQHF. CDR3 in DNA: TGTGCCAGCAGTTCGGACAGGTTTGGCAATCAGCCCCAGCATTTT.

The chain is built from TRBV27 and TRBJ2-2; D ambiguous. Germline CDR1 MNHEY, CDR2 SMNVEV (reference sequence). V was pared by 3 bases and J by 11 bases, with 13 bases between. This CDR3 region has 13 residues. This CDR3 reads CASSFRLGIELFF. CDR3 nucleotides: TGTGCCAGCAGTTTTCGGCTGGGTATAGAGCTGTTTTTT.

This rearrangement joins TRBV19 to TRBJ2-3; perhaps TRBD1 as D (6 bases). V was cut by 5 bases and J by 2 bases, with 14 bases left in between. Germline-derived CDR1 and CDR2 are LNHDA and SQIVND (reference sequence). This CDR3 has 15 residues. The CDR3: CASSPGTSPTDTQYF. As DNA, the CDR3 is TGTGCCAGTAGTCCTGGGACATCTCCCACAGATACGCAGTATTTT.

This clonotype appeared many times. J is TRBJ2-7 and V is TRBV6-2 or TRBV6-3, with TRBD1 identical over 10 bases. The CDR3 covers 14 residues. V was pared by 6 bases and J by 6 bases, with 8 bases of the junction left unmatched. Germline CDR1 is MNHEY and CDR2 is SVGEGT. The CDR3 DNA sequence: TGTGCCAGCAGACCCGGGACAGGGGTTGGCGAGCAGTACTTC. Its translation: CASRPGTGVGEQYF.

This clonotype was seen many times. The chain links TRBV11-2 to TRBJ2-3; unclear D gene. V was cut by 3 bases and J by 2 bases, with 6 bases left in between. The germline gives CDR1 SGHAT, CDR2 FQNNGV. This CDR3 is built from 13 residues. CDR3 region: CASSFTYTDTQYF. The DNA for the CDR3 is TGTGCCAGCAGCTTTACTTACACAGATACGCAGTATTTT. Full variable domain (missing parts from reference TRBV11-2 and TRBJ2-3): EAGVAQSPRYKIIEKRQSVAFWCNPISGHATLYWYQQILGQGPKLLIQFQNNGVVDDSQLPKDRFSAERLKGVDSTLKIQPAKLEDSAVYLCASSFTYTDTQYFGPGTRLTVL.

The table lists this clonotype with many counts. The rearrangement joins TRBV2 to TRBJ1-1, with no clear D. This CDR3 has 12 amino acids. V lost 6 bases and J lost 5, with 10 bases in between. Germline loops: CDR1 SNHLY, CDR2 FYNNEI. In DNA form, the CDR3 reads TGTGCCAGCAGGTTGGGGTGGACTGAAGCTTTCTTT. Translation gives CASRLGWTEAFF.

This clonotype appeared many times. V gene TRBV20-1 combines with J gene TRBJ2-1, with D possibly matching TRBD1 (7 bases). The germline V gene has CDR1 DFQATT and CDR2 SNEGSKA (reference sequence). V was shortened by 1 base and J by 7 bases, with 17 bases between the two germline ends. The CDR3 spans 15 residues. The CDR3 bases are TGCAGTGCTAGAGCCAGGGGGGACAGCGCAAATGAGCAGTTCTTC. It codes for CSARARGDSANEQFF.